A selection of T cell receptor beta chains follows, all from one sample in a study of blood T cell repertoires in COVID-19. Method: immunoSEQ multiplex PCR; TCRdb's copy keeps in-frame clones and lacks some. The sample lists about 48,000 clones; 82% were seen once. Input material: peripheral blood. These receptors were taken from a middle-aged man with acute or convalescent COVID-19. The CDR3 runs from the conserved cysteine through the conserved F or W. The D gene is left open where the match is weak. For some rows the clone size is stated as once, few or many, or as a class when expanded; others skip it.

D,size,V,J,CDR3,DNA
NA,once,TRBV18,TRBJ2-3,CASSQAEASSTDTQYF,TGTGCCAGCTCACAAGCGGAAGCCTCTAGCACAGATACGCAGTATTTT
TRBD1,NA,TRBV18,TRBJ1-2,CASSPGQGGGYTF,TGTGCCAGCTCACCGGGACAGGGTGGCGGCTACACCTTC
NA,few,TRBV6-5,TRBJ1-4,CASHRTPGGNEKLFF,TGTGCCAGCCATAGGACCCCGGGGGGTAATGAAAAACTGTTTTTT
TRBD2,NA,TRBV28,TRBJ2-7,CASSLNGGTKEQYF,TGTGCCAGCAGTCTCAACGGGGGGACTAAAGAGCAGTACTTC
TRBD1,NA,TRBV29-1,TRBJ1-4,CSVGGGGGEKLFF,TGCAGCGTAGGAGGGGGCGGCGGTGAAAAACTGTTTTTT
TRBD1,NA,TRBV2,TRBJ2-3,CASRAGTGFFTDTQYF,TGTGCCAGCAGGGCCGGGACAGGGTTTTTTACAGATACGCAGTATTTT
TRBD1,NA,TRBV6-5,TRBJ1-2,CASRTARGPFYGYTF,TGTGCCAGCAGAACAGCCAGGGGGCCCTTCTATGGCTACACCTTC
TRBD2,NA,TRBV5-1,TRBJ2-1,CASSRGVAGSSYNEQFF,TGCGCCAGCAGCCGGGGGGTAGCGGGGAGCTCCTACAATGAGCAGTTCTTC
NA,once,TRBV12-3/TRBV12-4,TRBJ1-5,CASSLSGNQPQHF,TGTGCCAGCAGTTTATCGGGGAATCAGCCCCAGCATTTT
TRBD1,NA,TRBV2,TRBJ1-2,CASQTRTSTGGKLTF,TGTGCCAGTCAGACCCGGACGTCGACAGGGGGAAAGCTCACCTTC
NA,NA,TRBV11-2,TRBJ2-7,CASSFEGSSEQYF,TGTGCCAGCAGCTTTGAGGGATCAAGCGAGCAGTACTTC
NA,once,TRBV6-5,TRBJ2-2,CASSSRHDSGELFF,TGTGCCAGCAGCTCACGGCACGACTCCGGGGAGCTGTTTTTT
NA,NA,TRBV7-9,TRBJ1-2,CASSLEAVTDGYTF,TGTGCCAGCAGCTTAGAGGCGGTGACGGATGGCTACACCTTC
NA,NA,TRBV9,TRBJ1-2,CASSVHGGYTF,TGTGCCAGCAGCGTGCACGGTGGCTACACCTTC
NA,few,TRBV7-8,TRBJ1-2,CASSLGLGGYTF,TGTGCCAGCAGCTTGGGGCTAGGTGGCTACACCTTC
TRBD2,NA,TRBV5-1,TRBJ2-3,CASSFSISGGADTQYF,TGCGCCAGCAGCTTTTCTATTAGCGGGGGGGCAGATACGCAGTATTTT
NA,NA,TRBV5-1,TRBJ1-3,CASSFEGSSGNTIYF,TGCGCCAGCAGCTTTGAGGGTAGCTCTGGAAACACCATATATTTT
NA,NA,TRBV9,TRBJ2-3,CASSSRQDGSTAGEFHYTDTQYF,TGTGCCAGCAGCTCTAGACAGGATGGGTCCACTGCGGGAGAGTTCCATTACACAGATACGCAGTATTTT
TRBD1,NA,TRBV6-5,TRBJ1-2,CASSQGANYGYTF,TGTGCCAGCAGTCAGGGGGCGAACTATGGCTACACCTTC
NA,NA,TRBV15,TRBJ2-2,CATSRETGSNTGELFF,TGTGCCACCAGCAGAGAAACAGGATCTAACACCGGGGAGCTGTTTTTT
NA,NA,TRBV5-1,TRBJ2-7,CASSLGRQGFYSYEQYF,TGCGCCAGCAGCTTGGGACGGCAGGGTTTTTACTCCTACGAGCAGTACTTC
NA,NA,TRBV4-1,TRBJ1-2,CASSLGLANYGYTF,TGCGCCAGCAGCCTGGGCCTCGCAAACTATGGCTACACCTTC
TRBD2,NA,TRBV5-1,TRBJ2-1,CASSLGTSPYEQFF,TGCGCCAGCAGCTTAGGGACTAGCCCATATGAGCAGTTCTTC
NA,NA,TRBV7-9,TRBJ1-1,CASSSQGGTEAFF,TGTGCCAGCAGCTCACAGGGCGGCACTGAAGCTTTCTTT
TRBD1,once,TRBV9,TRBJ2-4,CASSVTGGGKNIQYF,TGTGCCAGCAGCGTGACAGGGGGCGGTAAAAACATTCAGTACTTC
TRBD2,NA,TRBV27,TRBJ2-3,CASSSGRGRSDTQYF,TGTGCCAGCAGTTCAGGGCGGGGGAGGTCAGATACGCAGTATTTT
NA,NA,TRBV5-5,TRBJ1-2,CASSSDIGYTF,TGTGCCAGCAGCTCGGACATTGGCTACACCTTC
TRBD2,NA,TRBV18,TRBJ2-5,CASSPWAASGANFQETQYF,TGTGCCAGCTCACCATGGGCGGCTAGCGGGGCCAACTTTCAAGAGACCCAGTACTTC
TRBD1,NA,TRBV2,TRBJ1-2,CASLGTGFYGYTF,TGTGCCAGCCTCGGGACAGGGTTCTATGGCTACACCTTC